A single sample is the source of the 7 T cell receptor beta chains below, sequenced in a study of technical replicates of blood from a handful of donors. Assay used: immunoSEQ multiplex PCR; TCRdb lists only in-frame clones, some missing. Of approximately 84,000 clones listed, roughly 98% are singletons. Sequencing was carried out using T cells isolated from PBMCs. Receptors were obtained from a human donor in good health.

The V gene is TRBV6-1, the J gene TRBJ2-3, with D perhaps matching TRBD1 (6 bases). This CDR3 region has 12 residues. The germline V and J ends were trimmed by 6 bases and 6 bases, with 10 bases remaining between them. Germline V gene sequence: CDR1 MNHNS, CDR2 SASEGT. CDR3 protein: CASSQRGDTQYF. The CDR3 region has the DNA TGTGCCAGCAGCCAGAGGGGGGATACGCAGTATTTT.

DNA of the CDR3: TGCGCCAGCAGTGATACCTACGAGCAGTACTTC. It encodes CASSDTYEQYF. V gene TRBV10-2 combines with J gene TRBJ2-7; no definite D call. Germline values: CDR1 WSHSY, CDR2 SAAADI. Trimming took 3 bases from V and 2 from J, leaving 2 bases between them. This CDR3 comprises 11 residues.

In its sample, this clone was seen a few times. V usage is TRBV2 and J usage is TRBJ2-7, with TRBD2 as a possible D gene (5 bases). This CDR3 is 19 amino acids long. Germline V gene lookup returns CDR1 SNHLY and CDR2 FYNNEI. The V gene lost 3 bases and the J gene lost 1 base, with 25 bases spanning the gap. CDR3 residues: CASSDRGSFVPFSSYEQYF. In DNA form, the CDR3 reads TGTGCCAGCAGTGATCGGGGAAGTTTCGTTCCGTTCAGTTCCTACGAGCAGTACTTC.

V is TRBV7-3 and J is TRBJ2-3; 9 nucleotides line up with TRBD2. With V trimmed by 3 bases and J by 1 base, 2 bases remained unmatched. The germline gives CDR1 SGHTA, CDR2 FQGTGA. The CDR3 extends over 15 amino acids. CDR3 amino acids: CASSLSGGRTDTQYF. The CDR3 nucleotides are TGTGCCAGCAGCTTGAGCGGGGGGCGCACAGATACGCAGTATTTT. The complete variable domain, with remaining parts taken from reference TRBV7-3 and TRBJ2-3, reads GAGVSQTPSNKVTEKGKYVELRCDPISGHTALYWYRQSLGQGPEFLIYFQGTGAADDSGLPNDRFFAVRPEGSVSTLKIQRTERGDSAVYLCASSLSGGRTDTQYFGPGTRLTVL.

Only one count was recorded for this clone. The chain couples TRBV30 to TRBJ2-3; a weak D match, TRBD1 (5 bases). This CDR3 comprises 15 residues. V shed 0 bases and J shed 0 bases, with 10 bases lying between them. Germline lookup yields CDR1 GTSNPN and CDR2 SVGIG (reference sequence). CDR3 loop: CAWSVQAVSTDTQYF. The DNA of the CDR3 is TGTGCCTGGAGTGTACAGGCCGTTAGCACAGATACGCAGTATTTT. The full variable domain, with the rest looked up from reference TRBV30 and TRBJ2-3, is SQTIHQWPATLVQPVGSPLSLECTVEGTSNPNLYWYRQAAGRGLQLLFYSVGIGQISSEVPQNLSASRPQDRQFILSSKKLLLSDSGFYLCAWSVQAVSTDTQYFGPGTRLTVL.

The chain carries TRBV14 and TRBJ2-5; D perhaps matches TRBD2 (5 bases). This CDR3 is built from 11 residues. Germline CDR1 reads SGHDN; CDR2 reads FVKESK. The V end was cut by 5 bases, the J end by 13 bases, with 14 bases between. This CDR3 reads CASSRRSALYF. The DNA of the CDR3 is TGTGCCAGCAGCAGGAGGAGCGCTCTGTACTTC.

The chain employs TRBV5-6 and TRBJ1-3, with D maybe TRBD1 (5 bases). Trimming removed 1 base at V and 4 bases at J, with 15 bases between. This CDR3 has 16 amino acids. Germline CDR1 reads SGHDT; CDR2 reads YYEEEE. The CDR3 nucleotides are TGTGCCAGCAGCTTGAGAACCGGCAGGGCAGGAAACACCATATATTTT. This translates into CASSLRTGRAGNTIYF.